The sample holds a few counts of the clone carrying this T cell receptor beta chain. The antigen remains unidentified. TCRdb passed the reads through MiXCR, listing each CDR3 protein once. The sample comprises about 400,000 distinct CDR3 sequences, around a sixth of which are singletons, and 8.5% to 10% rests with the top ten. The data originate from a study of T cell repertoires in cytomegalovirus infection. The wider study: CMV infection plus the matching HLA type was flagged by public TCR beta signatures.

Trimming removed 7 bases at V and 4 bases at J, with 20 bases between. The CDR3 extends over 15 amino acids. Per germline, CDR1 MNHEY and CDR2 SVGEGT. Whole-study findings and limits: Predominance within the ex vivo response was attributable to HLA-C-restricted CMV-specific TCR beta clonotypes.

The material sequenced was PBMCs. This sequence originates from a human donor in good health (CMV status not recorded). Some clones in this sample may be carry-over from other donors' samples. V is TRBV6-2 or TRBV6-3 and J is TRBJ2-7; D possibly corresponds to TRBD2 (5 bases). The CDR3, as DNA: TGTGCCAGCAACAAACAATGGACGGGGAGATACGAGCAGTACTTC. Residues: CASNKQWTGRYEQYF.